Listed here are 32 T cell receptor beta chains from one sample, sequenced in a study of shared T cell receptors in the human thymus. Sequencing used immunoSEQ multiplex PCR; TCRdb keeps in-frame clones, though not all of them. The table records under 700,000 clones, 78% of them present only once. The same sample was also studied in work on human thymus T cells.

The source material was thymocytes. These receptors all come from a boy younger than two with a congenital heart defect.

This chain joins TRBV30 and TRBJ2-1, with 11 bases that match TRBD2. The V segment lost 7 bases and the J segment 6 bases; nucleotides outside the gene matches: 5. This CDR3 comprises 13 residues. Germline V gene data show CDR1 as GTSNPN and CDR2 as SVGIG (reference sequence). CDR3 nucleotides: TGTGCCTTGACTAGCGGGATGGGCAATGAGCAGTTCTTC. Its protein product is CALTSGMGNEQFF.

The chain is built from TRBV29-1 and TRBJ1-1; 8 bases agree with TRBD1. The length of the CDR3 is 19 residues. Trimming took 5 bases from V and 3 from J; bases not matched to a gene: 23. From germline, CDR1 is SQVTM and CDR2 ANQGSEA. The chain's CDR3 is CSVSYWTGMVGTRDTEAFF. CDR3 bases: TGCAGCGTTTCCTACTGGACAGGGATGGTAGGTACCCGGGACACTGAAGCTTTCTTT. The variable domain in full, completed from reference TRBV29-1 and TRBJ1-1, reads SAVISQKPSRDICQRGTSLTIQCQVDSQVTMMFWYRQQPGQSLTLIATANQGSEATYESGFVIDKFPISRPNLTFSTLTVSNMSPEDSSIYLCSVSYWTGMVGTRDTEAFFGQGTRLTVV.

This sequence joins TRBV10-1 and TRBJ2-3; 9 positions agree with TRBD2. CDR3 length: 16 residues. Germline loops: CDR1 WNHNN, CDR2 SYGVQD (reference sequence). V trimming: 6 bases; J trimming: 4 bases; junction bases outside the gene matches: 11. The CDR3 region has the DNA TGCGCCAGCAGCGAACGTTTTAGCGGGAGAGCAGATACGCAGTATTTT. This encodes CASSERFSGRADTQYF.

This chain's CDR3 is CASSQERQGKAEAFF. The CDR3 nucleotides read TGTGCCAGCAGCCAAGAGCGACAGGGAAAGGCTGAAGCTTTCTTT. This chain uses TRBV14 with TRBJ1-1; 7 bases fit TRBD1. The CDR3 is 15 amino acids. Germline-derived CDR1 and CDR2 are SGHDN and FVKESK. V was clipped by 0 bases and J by 6 bases; unmatched bases: 7. The full variable domain, in which reference TRBV14 and TRBJ1-1 provide the parts outside the CDR3, is EAGVTQFPSHSVIEKGQTVTLRCDPISGHDNLYWYRRVMGKEIKFLLHFVKESKQDESGMPNNRFLAERTGGTYSTLKVQPAELEDSGVYFCASSQERQGKAEAFFGQGTRLTVV.

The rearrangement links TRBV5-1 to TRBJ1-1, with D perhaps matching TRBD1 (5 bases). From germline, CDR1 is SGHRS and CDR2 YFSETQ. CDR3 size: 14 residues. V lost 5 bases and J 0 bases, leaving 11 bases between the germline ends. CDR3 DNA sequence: TGCGCCAGCAGTGACAGCACCATGAACACTGAAGCTTTCTTT. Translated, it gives CASSDSTMNTEAFF.

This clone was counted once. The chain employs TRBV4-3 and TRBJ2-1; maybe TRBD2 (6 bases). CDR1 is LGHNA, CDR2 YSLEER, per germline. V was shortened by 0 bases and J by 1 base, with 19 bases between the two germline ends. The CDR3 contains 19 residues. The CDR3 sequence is CASSQEGGGGGPSYNEQFF. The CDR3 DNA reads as TGCGCCAGCAGCCAAGAGGGCGGCGGAGGAGGGCCTTCCTACAATGAGCAGTTCTTC.

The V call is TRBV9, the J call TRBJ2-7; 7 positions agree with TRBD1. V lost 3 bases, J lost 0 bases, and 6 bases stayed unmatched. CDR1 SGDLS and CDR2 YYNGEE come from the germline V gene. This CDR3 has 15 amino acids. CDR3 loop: CASSEGDSSSYEQYF. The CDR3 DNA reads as TGTGCCAGCAGCGAGGGGGACAGCAGCTCCTACGAGCAGTACTTC.

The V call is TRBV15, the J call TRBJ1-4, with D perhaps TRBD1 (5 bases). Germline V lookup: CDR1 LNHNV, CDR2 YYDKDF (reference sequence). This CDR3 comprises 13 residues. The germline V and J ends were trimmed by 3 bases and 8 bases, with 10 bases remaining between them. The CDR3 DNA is TGTGCCACCAGCAGGGGGCCGCGGGAAAAACTGTTTTTT. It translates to CATSRGPREKLFF.

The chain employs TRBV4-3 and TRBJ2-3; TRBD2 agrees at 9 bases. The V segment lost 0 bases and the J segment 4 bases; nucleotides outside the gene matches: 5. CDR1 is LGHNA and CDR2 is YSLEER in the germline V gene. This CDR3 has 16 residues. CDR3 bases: TGCGCCAGCAGCCAAGATGGAGCGGGAGGAGCAGATACGCAGTATTTT. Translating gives CASSQDGAGGADTQYF.

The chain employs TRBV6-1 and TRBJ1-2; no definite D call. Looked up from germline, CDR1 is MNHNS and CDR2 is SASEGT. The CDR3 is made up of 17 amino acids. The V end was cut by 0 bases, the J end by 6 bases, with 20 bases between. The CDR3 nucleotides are TGTGCCAGCAGTGAAGCGCTTCACGTACCGAGTTCTAATGGCTACACCTTC. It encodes CASSEALHVPSSNGYTF.

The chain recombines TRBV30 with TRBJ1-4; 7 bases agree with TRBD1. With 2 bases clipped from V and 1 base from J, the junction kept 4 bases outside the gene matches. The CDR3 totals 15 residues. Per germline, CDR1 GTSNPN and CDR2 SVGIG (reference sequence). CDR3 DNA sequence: TGTGCCTGGAGTCTACAGGGGATAACTAATGAAAAACTGTTTTTT. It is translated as CAWSLQGITNEKLFF.

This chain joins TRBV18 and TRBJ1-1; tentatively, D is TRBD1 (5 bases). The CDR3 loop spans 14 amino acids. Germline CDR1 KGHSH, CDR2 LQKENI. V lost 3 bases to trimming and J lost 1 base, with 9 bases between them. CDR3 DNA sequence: TGTGCCAGCTCACCGTCAGACAGGAACACTGAAGCTTTCTTT. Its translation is CASSPSDRNTEAFF.

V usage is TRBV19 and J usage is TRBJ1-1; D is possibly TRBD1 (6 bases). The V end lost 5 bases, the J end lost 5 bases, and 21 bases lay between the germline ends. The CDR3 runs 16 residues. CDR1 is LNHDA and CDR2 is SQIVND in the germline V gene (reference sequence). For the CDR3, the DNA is TGTGCCAGTAGTCCCAGCGGGGGGCGCGAAGAGACTGAAGCTTTCTTT. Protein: CASSPSGGREETEAFF.

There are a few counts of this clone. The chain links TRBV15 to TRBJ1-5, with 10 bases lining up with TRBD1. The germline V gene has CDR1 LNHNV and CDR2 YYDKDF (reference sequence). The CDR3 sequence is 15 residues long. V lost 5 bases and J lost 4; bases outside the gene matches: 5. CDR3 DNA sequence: TGTGCCACCAGCCCGGACAGGGGGGAGAATCAGCCCCAGCATTTT. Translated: CATSPDRGENQPQHF.

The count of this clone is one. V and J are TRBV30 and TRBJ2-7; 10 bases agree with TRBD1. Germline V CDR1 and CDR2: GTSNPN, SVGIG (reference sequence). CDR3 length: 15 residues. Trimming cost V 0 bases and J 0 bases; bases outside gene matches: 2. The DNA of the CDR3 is TGTGCCTGGAGTGTAGGGGACAGGGGCTCCTACGAGCAGTACTTC. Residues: CAWSVGDRGSYEQYF.

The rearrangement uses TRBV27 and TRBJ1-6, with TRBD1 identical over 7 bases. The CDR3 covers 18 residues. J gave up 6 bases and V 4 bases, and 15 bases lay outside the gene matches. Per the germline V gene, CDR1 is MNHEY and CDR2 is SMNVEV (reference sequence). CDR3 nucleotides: TGTGCCAGCAGTTCCCCGAGACAGGGCCACCCATTTAATTCACCCCTCCACTTT. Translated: CASSSPRQGHPFNSPLHF.

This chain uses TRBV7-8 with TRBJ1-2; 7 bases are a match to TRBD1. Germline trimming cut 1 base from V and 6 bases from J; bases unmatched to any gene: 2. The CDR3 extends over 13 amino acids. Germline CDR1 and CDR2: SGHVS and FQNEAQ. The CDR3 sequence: CASSLGGGDGYTF. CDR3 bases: TGTGCCAGCAGCTTAGGAGGGGGCGATGGCTACACCTTC. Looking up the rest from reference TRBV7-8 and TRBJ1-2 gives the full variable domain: GAGVSQSPRYKVAKRGQDVALRCDPISGHVSLFWYQQALGQGPEFLTYFQNEAQLDKSGLPSDRFFAERPEGSVSTLKIQRTQQEDSAVYLCASSLGGGDGYTFGSGTRLTVV.

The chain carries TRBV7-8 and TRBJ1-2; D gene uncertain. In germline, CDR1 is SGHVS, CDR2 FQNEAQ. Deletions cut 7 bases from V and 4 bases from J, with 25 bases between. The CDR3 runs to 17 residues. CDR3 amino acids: CASTYLAEVTEGYGYTF. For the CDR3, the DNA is TGTGCCAGCACCTATCTGGCGGAGGTCACGGAGGGCTATGGCTACACCTTC.

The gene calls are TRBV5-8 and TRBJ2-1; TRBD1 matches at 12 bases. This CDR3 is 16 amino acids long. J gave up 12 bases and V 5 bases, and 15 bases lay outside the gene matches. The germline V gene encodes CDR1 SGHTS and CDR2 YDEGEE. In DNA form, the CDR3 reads TGTGCCAGCAGTTTCCTCTGGGACAGGGGGCCCAAGGGGCAGTTCTTC. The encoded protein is CASSFLWDRGPKGQFF.

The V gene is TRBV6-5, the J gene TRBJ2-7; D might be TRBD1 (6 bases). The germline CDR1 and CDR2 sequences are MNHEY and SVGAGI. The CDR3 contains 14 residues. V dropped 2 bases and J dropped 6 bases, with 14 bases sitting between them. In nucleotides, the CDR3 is TGTGCCAGCAGTTACCTCAGGGAAGGGGGCGAGCAGTACTTC. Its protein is CASSYLREGGEQYF.

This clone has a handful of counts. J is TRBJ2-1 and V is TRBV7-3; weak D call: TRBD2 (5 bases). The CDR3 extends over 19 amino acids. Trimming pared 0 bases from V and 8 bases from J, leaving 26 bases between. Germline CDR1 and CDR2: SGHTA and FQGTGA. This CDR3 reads CASSLTLKMVGDRRDEQFF. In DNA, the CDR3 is TGTGCCAGCAGCTTAACGTTAAAGATGGTTGGCGACCGGCGGGATGAGCAGTTCTTC.

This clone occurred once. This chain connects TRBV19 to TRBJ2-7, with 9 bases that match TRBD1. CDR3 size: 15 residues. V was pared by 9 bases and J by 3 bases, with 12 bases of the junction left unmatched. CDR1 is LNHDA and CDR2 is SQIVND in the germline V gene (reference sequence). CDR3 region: CASRKMGTGIYEQYF. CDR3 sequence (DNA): TGTGCCAGCAGAAAAATGGGGACAGGGATCTACGAGCAGTACTTC.

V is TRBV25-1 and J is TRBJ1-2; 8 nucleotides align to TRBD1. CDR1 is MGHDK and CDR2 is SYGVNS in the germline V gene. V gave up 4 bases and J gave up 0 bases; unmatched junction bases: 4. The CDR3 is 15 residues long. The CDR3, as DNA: TGTGCCAGCAGTGCAGACAGGGGAGCTAACTATGGCTACACCTTC. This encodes CASSADRGANYGYTF.

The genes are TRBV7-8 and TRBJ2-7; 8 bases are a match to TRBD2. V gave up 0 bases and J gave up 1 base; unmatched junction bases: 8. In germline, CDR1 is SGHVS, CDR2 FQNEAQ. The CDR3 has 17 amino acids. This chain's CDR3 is CASSLARTSGRSYEQYF. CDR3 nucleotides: TGTGCCAGCAGCTTAGCGCGAACTAGCGGACGTTCCTACGAGCAGTACTTC.

The DNA for the CDR3 is TGTGCCATCCAGGCTAGCGGGGCCTGGGACGAGCAGTACTTC. Its protein product is CAIQASGAWDEQYF. The chain employs TRBV10-3 and TRBJ2-7; 9 bases map to TRBD2. CDR3 length: 14 residues. Germline V CDR1 and CDR2: ENHRY, SYGVKD. Trimming at V came to 8 bases and at J to 5 bases, leaving 10 bases not matched to a gene.

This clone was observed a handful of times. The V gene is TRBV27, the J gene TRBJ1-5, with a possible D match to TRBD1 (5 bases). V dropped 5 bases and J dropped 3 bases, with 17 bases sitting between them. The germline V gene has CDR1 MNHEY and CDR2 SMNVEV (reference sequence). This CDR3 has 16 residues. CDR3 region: CASSQNRDFLNQPQHF. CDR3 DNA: TGTGCCAGCAGTCAGAACCGGGACTTCCTCAATCAGCCCCAGCATTTT.

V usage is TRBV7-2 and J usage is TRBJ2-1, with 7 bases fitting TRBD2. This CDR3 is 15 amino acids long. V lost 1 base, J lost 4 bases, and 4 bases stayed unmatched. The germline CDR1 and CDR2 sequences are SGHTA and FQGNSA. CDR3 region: CASSLEWEGYNEQFF. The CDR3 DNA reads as TGTGCCAGCAGCTTAGAGTGGGAGGGTTACAATGAGCAGTTCTTC.

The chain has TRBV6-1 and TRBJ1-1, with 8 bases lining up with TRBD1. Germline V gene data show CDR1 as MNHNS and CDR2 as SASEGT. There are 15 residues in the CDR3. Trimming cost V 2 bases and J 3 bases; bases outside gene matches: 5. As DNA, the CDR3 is TGTGCCAGCAGTGAACAGGGGGCCTGGGACACTGAAGCTTTCTTT. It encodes CASSEQGAWDTEAFF.

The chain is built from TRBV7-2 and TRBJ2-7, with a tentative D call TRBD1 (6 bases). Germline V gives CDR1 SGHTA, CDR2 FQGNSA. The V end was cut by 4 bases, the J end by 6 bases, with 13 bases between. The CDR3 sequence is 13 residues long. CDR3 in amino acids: CASSWVGAGEQYF. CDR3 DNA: TGTGCCAGCAGCTGGGTGGGGGCCGGCGAGCAGTACTTC.

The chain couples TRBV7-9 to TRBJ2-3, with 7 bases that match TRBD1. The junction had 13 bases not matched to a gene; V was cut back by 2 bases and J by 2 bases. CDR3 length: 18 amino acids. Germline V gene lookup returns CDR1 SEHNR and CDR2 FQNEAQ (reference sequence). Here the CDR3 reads CASSLPPPPGQPTDTQYF. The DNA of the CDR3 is TGTGCCAGCAGCTTACCCCCCCCACCGGGACAGCCCACAGATACGCAGTATTTT.

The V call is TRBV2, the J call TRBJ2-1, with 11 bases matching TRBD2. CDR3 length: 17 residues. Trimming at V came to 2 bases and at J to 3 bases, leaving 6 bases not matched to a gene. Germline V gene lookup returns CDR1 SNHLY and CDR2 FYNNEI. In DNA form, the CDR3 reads TGTGCCAGCAGTGAACTCCGGACTAGCGGGTTCTACAATGAGCAGTTCTTC. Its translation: CASSELRTSGFYNEQFF.

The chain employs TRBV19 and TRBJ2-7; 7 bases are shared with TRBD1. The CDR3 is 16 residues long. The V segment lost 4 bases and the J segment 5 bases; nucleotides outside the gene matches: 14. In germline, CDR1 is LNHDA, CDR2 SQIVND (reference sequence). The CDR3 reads CASSTSDREDYNEQYF. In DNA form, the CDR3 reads TGTGCCAGTAGTACCTCTGACAGGGAAGACTACAACGAGCAGTACTTC.